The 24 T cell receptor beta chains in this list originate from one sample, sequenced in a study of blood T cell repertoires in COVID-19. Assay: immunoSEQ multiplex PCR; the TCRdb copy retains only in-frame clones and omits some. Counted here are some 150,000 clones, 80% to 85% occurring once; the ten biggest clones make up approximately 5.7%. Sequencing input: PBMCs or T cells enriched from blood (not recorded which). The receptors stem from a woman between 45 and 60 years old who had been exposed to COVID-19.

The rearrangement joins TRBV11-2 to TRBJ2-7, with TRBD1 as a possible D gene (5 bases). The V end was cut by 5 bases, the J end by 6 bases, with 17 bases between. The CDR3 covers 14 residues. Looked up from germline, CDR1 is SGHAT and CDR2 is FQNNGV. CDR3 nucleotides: TGTGCCAGCAGCCTTATCGGACATCTTTTCGAGCAGTACTTC. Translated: CASSLIGHLFEQYF.

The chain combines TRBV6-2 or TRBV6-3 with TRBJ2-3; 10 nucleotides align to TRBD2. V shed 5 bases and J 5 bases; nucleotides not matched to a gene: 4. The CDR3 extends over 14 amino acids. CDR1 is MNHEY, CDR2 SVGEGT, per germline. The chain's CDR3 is CASSLAGEGDTQYF. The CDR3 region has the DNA TGTGCCAGCAGTCTAGCGGGAGAGGGAGATACGCAGTATTTT.

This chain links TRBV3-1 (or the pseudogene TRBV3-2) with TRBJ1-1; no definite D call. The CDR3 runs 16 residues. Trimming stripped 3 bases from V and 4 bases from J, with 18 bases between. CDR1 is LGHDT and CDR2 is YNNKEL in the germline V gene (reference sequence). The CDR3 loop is CASSHFSGPRGTEAFF. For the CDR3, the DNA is TGTGCCAGCAGCCATTTTTCCGGCCCCCGGGGCACTGAAGCTTTCTTT.

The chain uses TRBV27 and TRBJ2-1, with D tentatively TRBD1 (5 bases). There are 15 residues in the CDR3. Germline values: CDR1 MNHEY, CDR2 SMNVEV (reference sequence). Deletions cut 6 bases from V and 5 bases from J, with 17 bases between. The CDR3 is CASRTDIGGHNEQFF. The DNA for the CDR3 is TGTGCCAGCAGGACAGATATAGGTGGGCACAATGAGCAGTTCTTC.

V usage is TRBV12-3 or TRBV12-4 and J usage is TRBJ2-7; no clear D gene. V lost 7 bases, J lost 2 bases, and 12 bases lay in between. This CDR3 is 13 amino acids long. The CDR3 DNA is TGTGCCAGCACCTTGGGCAGAACCTACGAGCAGTACTTC. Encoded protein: CASTLGRTYEQYF.

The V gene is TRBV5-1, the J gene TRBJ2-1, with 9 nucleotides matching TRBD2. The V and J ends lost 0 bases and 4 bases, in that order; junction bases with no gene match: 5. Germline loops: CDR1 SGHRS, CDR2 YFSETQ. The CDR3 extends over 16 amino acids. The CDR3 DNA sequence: TGCGCCAGCAGCTTGGGCGGGAGGGTGGTGTACAATGAGCAGTTCTTC. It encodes CASSLGGRVVYNEQFF. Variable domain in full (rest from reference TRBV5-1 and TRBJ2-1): KAGVTQTPRYLIKTRGQQVTLSCSPISGHRSVSWYQQTPGQGLQFLFEYFSETQRNKGNFPGRFSGRQFSNSRSEMNVSTLELGDSALYLCASSLGGRVVYNEQFFGPGTRLTVL.

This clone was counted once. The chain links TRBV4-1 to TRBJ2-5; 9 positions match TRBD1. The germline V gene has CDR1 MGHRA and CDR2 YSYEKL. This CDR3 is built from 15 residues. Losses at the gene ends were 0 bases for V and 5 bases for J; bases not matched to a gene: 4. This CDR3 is CASSQDGTGIETQYF. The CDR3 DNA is TGCGCCAGCAGCCAAGACGGGACAGGGATCGAGACCCAGTACTTC.

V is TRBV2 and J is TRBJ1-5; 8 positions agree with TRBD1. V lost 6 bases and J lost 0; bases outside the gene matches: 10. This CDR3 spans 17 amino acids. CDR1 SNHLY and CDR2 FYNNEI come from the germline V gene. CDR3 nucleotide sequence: TGTGCCAGCAGCGAAACAGGGGGAACTTATAGCAATCAGCCCCAGCATTTT. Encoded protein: CASSETGGTYSNQPQHF.

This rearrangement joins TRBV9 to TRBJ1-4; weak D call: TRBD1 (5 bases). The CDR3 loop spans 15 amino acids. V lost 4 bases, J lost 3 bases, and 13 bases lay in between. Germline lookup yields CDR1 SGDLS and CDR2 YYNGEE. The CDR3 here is CASSLQGVANEKLFF. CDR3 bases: TGTGCCAGCAGCCTACAAGGGGTAGCTAATGAAAAACTGTTTTTT. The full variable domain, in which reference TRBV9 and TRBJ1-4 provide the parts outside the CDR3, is DSGVTQTPKHLITATGQRVTLRCSPRSGDLSVYWYQQSLDQGLQFLIQYYNGEERAKGNILERFSAQQFPDLHSELNLSSLELGDSALYFCASSLQGVANEKLFFGSGTQLSVL.

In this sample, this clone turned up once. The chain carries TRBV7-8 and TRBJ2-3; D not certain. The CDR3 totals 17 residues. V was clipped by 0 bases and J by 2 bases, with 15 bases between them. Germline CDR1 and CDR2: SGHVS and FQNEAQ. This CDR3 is CASSLARLPSHTDTQYF. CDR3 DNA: TGTGCCAGCAGCTTAGCGCGCCTACCTAGTCACACAGATACGCAGTATTTT.

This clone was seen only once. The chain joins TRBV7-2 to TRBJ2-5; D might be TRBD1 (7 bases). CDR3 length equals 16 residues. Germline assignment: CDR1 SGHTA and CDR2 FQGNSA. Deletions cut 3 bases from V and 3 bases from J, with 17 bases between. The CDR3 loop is CASSFPQGGREETQYF. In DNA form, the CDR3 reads TGTGCCAGCAGCTTCCCCCAGGGGGGTAGAGAAGAGACCCAGTACTTC.

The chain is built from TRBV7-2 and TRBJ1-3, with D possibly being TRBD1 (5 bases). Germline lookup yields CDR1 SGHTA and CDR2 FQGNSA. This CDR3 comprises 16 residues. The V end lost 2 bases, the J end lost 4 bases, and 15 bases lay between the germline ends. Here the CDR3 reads CASSLFQGSSGNTIYF. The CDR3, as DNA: TGTGCCAGCAGCTTATTCCAGGGATCGTCGGGAAACACCATATATTTT. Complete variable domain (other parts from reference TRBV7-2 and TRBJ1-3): GAGVSQSPSNKVTEKGKDVELRCDPISGHTALYWYRQSLGQGLEFLIYFQGNSAPDKSGLPSDRFSAERTGGSVSTLTIQRTQQEDSAVYLCASSLFQGSSGNTIYFGEGSWLTVV.

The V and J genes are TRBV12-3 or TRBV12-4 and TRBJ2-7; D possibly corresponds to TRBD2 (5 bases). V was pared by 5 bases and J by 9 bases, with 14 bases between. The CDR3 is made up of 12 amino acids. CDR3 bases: TGTGCCAGCAGTGAGGCGGTGAGGGCGCAGTACTTC. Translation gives CASSEAVRAQYF.

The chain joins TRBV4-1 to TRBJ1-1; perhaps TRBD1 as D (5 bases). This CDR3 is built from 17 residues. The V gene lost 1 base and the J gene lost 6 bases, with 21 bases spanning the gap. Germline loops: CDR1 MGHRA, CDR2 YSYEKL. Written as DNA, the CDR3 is TGCGCCAGCAGCCAAGGGGTGGGACTCAACACGGGGGCTGAAGCTTTCTTT. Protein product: CASSQGVGLNTGAEAFF.

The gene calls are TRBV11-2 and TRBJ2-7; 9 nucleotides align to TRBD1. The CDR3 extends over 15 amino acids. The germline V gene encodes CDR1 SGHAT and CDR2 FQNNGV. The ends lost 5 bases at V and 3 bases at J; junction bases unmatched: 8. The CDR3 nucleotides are TGTGCCAGCAGCCACCACACGGACAGGGGCTACGAGCAGTACTTC. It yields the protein CASSHHTDRGYEQYF.

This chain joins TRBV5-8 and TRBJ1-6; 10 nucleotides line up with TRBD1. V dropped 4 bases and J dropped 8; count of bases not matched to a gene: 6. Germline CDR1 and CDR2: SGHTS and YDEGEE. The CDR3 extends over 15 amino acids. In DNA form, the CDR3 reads TGTGCCAGCAGCCTTACCGGGACAGGGGATTCACCCCTCCACTTT. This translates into CASSLTGTGDSPLHF.

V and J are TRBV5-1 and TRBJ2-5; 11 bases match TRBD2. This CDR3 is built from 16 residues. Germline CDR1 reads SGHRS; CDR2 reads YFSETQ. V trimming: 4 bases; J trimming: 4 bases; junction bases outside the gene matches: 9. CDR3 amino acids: CASSLLLAGGGETQYF. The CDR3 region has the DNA TGCGCCAGCAGCCTCCTTTTAGCGGGAGGGGGAGAGACCCAGTACTTC.

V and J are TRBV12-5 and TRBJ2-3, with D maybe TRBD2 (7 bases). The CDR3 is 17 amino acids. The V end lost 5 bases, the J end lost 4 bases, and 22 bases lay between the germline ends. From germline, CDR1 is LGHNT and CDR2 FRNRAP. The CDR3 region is CASGPGGGGRDADTQYF. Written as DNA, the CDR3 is TGTGCTAGTGGTCCAGGAGGGGGGGGCAGGGACGCAGATACGCAGTATTTT.

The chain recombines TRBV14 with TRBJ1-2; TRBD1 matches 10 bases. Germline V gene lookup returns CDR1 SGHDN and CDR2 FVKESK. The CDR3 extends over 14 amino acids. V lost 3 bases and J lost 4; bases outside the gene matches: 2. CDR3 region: CASSHRDRGYGYTF. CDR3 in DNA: TGTGCCAGCAGCCACAGGGACAGGGGCTATGGCTACACCTTC. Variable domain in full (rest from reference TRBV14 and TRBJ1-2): EAGVTQFPSHSVIEKGQTVTLRCDPISGHDNLYWYRRVMGKEIKFLLHFVKESKQDESGMPNNRFLAERTGGTYSTLKVQPAELEDSGVYFCASSHRDRGYGYTFGSGTRLTVV.

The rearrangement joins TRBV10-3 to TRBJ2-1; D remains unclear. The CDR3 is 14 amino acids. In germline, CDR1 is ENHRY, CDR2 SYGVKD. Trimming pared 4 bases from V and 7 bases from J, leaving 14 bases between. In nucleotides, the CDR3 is TGTGCCATCAGTGTATTAGCTAAGTCAAATGAGCAGTTCTTC. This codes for CAISVLAKSNEQFF.

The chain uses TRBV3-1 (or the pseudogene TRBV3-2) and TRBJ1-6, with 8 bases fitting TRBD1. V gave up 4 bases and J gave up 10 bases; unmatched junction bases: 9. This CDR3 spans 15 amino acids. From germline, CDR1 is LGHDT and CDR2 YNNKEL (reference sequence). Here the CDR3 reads CASSPPGQVGSPLHF. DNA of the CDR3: TGTGCCAGCAGCCCACCGGGACAGGTGGGCTCACCCCTCCACTTT.

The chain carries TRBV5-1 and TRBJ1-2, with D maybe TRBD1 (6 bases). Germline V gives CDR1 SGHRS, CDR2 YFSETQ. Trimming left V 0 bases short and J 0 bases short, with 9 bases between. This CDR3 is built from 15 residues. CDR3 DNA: TGCGCCAGCAGCTTGGAGGGGGGGTCTAACTATGGCTACACCTTC. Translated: CASSLEGGSNYGYTF. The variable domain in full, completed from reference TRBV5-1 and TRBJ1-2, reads KAGVTQTPRYLIKTRGQQVTLSCSPISGHRSVSWYQQTPGQGLQFLFEYFSETQRNKGNFPGRFSGRQFSNSRSEMNVSTLELGDSALYLCASSLEGGSNYGYTFGSGTRLTVV.

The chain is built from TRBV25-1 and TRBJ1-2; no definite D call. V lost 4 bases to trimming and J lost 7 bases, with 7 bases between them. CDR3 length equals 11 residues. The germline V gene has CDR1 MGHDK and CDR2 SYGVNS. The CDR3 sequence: CASSGGGGYTF. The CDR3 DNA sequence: TGTGCCAGCAGTGGGGGAGGTGGCTACACCTTC.

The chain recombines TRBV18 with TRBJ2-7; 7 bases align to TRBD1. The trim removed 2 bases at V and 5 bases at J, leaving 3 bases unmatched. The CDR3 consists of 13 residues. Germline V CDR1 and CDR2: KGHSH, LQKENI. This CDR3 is CASSPRGQHEQYF. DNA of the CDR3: TGTGCCAGCTCACCAAGGGGACAGCACGAGCAGTACTTC.